This T cell receptor beta chain came from a study of cytomegalovirus exposure and HLA in healthy donors. While unrecorded immune exposures were likely, the donors were nominally healthy when sampled. Study observations and caveats: Reports indicate that TCR beta sequences accurately predicted the HLA-A and HLA-B alleles of most subjects.

The PCR contained 60 Vbeta and 13 Jbeta primers. Sequencing used immunoSEQ multiplex PCR; TCRdb keeps in-frame clones, though not all of them. The table shows 80,000 to 100,000 clones, with roughly four fifths occurring only once. The germline V gene has CDR1 SGHTS and CDR2 YDEGEE. The CDR3 length is 14 residues. V was trimmed by 8 bases and J by 6 bases, leaving 18 bases between them. Concerning this clone itself: Its antigen remains unknown.

The clonotype was recovered from a man between 40 and 49 years old in good health and CMV-seronegative. The chain has TRBV5-8 and TRBJ1-5; D is unclear. Source material: PBMCs. Here the CDR3 DNA reads TGTGCCAGTCGGCCCCGGGGTTCCGTTCAGCCCCAGCATTTT. Amino acid sequence: CASRPRGSVQPQHF.